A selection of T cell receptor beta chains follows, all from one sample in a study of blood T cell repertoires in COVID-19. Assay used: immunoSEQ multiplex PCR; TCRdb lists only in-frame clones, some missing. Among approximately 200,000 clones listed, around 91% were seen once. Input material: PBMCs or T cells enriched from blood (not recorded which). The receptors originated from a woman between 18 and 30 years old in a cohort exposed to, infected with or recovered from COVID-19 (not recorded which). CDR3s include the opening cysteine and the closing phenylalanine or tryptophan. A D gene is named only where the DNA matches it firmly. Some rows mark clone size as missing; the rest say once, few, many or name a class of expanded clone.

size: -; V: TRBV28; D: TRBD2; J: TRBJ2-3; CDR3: CATLRELAGELDTQYF; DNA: TGTGCCACGCTAAGGGAACTAGCGGGAGAACTAGATACGCAGTATTTT
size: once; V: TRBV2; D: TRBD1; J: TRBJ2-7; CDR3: CASSRQGRLSYF; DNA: TGTGCCAGCAGTAGACAGGGTCGGCTCTCGTACTTC
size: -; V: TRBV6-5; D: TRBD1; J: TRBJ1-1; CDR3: CASRLPGGSDTEAFF; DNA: TGTGCCAGCAGGCTACCAGGGGGCTCGGACACTGAAGCTTTCTTT
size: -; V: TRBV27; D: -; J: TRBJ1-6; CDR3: CASSETQSSYNSPLHF; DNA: TGTGCCAGCAGTGAAACACAATCCTCCTATAATTCACCCCTCCACTTT
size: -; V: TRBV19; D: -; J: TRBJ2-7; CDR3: CASSDTVRSYEQYF; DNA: TGTGCCAGTAGTGATACAGTCCGCTCCTACGAGCAGTACTTC
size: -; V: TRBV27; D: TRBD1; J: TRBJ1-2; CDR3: CASSLVGTGPYYGYTF; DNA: TGTGCCAGCAGTTTAGTGGGGACAGGGCCCTACTATGGCTACACCTTC
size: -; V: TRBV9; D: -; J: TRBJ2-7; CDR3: CASSPRSGLSIYEQYF; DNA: TGTGCCAGCAGCCCCCGATCGGGACTCTCGATTTACGAGCAGTACTTC
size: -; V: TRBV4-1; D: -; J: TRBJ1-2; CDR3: CASSQVGTEYGYTF; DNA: TGCGCCAGCAGCCAAGTAGGGACTGAATATGGCTACACCTTC
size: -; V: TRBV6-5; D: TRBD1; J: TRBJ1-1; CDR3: CASGQGMNTEAFF; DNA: TGTGCCAGCGGACAGGGAATGAACACTGAAGCTTTCTTT
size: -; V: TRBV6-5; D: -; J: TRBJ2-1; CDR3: CASSYSTLAPYNEQFF; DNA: TGTGCCAGCAGTTACTCAACGCTAGCGCCCTACAATGAGCAGTTCTTC
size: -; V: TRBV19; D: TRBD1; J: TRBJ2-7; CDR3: CASGTGLEQYF; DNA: TGTGCCAGCGGGACAGGGCTTGAGCAGTACTTC
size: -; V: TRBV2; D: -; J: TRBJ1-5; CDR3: CASSEQVYQPQHF; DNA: TGTGCCAGCAGTGAACAGGTTTATCAGCCCCAGCATTTT
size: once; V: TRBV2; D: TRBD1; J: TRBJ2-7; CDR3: CASSGFGTGVSEQYF; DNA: TGTGCCAGCAGTGGGTTTGGGACAGGGGTATCCGAGCAGTACTTC
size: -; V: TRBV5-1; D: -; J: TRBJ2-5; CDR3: CASKAAGTILQETQYF; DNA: TGCGCCAGCAAAGCGGCCGGGACAATCCTTCAAGAGACCCAGTACTTC
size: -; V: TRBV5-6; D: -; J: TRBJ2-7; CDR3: CASSLEQGEAYEQYF; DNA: TGTGCCAGCAGCTTGGAACAGGGAGAAGCCTACGAGCAGTACTTC
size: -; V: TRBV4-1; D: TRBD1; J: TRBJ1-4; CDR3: CASSRLQGTAGTNEKLFF; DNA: TGCGCCAGCAGCCGACTACAGGGGACCGCCGGGACTAATGAAAAACTGTTTTTT
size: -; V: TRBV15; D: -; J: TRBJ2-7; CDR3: CATSMAGGHEQYF; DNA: TGTGCCACCAGCATGGCAGGAGGACACGAGCAGTACTTC
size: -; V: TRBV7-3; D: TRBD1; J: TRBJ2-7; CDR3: CASSESGTGGHEQYF; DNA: TGTGCCAGCAGCGAATCCGGGACAGGGGGCCACGAGCAGTACTTC
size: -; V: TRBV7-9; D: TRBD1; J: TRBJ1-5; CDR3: CASSSFGDRASNQPQHF; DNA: TGTGCCAGCAGCTCATTCGGAGACAGGGCTAGCAATCAGCCCCAGCATTTT
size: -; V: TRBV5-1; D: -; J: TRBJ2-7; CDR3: CASSPNPLGAGYEQYF; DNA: TGCGCCAGCAGCCCTAATCCCCTGGGGGCGGGCTACGAGCAGTACTTC
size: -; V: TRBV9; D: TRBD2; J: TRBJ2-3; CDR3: CASSVKASGREGYTDTQYF; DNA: TGTGCCAGCAGCGTGAAGGCTAGCGGGAGAGAGGGGTACACAGATACGCAGTATTTT
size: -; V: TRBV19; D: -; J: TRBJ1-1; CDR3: CASSMTGVENTEAFF; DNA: TGTGCCAGTAGTATGACAGGAGTTGAGAACACTGAAGCTTTCTTT
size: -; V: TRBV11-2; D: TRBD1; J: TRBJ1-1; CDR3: CASSIDRVGTEAFF; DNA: TGTGCCAGCAGCATCGACAGGGTCGGCACTGAAGCTTTCTTT
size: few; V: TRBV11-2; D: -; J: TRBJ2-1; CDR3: CASSLYGSYNEQFF; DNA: TGTGCCAGCAGCTTATACGGTTCCTACAATGAGCAGTTCTTC